The text below deals with one TCR beta chain. Authors' processing steps: Reference gene primer amplification gave estimated nucleated cell counts. Measured with immunoSEQ multiplex PCR; TCRdb has only the in-frame clones, and not every one. D and trimming were read from the DNA, whereas the V and J calls and clone size are those reported in that table. This table has some 87,000 clones, around 85% appearing once. CDR3 length: 12 amino acids. V was shortened by 8 bases and J by 5 bases, with 13 bases between the two germline ends. Germline loops: CDR1 MDHEN, CDR2 SYDVKM. The data were taken from a study of blood T cell repertoires in COVID-19. Study details: Specimens from acute and convalescent COVID-19 originated in the United States, Italy and Spain.

The sample comprised peripheral blood. The receptor's source is a man at least 80 years old with active or convalescent COVID-19. V is TRBV28 and J is TRBJ2-7, with D tentatively TRBD2 (7 bases). The CDR3 region is CASRGAPHEQYF. The CDR3 DNA is TGTGCCAGCCGGGGGGCCCCCCACGAGCAGTACTTC.